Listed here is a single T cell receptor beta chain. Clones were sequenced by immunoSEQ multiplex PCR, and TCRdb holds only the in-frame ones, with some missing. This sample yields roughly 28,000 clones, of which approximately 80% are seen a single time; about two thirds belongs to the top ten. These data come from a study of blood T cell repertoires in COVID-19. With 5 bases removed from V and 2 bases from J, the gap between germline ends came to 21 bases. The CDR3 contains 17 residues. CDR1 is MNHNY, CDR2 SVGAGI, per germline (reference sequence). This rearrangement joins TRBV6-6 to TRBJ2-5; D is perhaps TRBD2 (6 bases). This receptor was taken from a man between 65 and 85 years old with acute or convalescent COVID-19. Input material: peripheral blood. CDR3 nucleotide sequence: TGTGCCAGCAGTCCCGGGGTAGCGGAGGTTCAACAAGAGACCCAGTACTTC. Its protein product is CASSPGVAEVQQETQYF.